This T cell receptor beta chain was profiled in a study of shared clonotypes between healthy human individuals. Study-wide findings and caveats: Researchers sampled only blood; tissue repertoires likely differ. Deeper or shallower sequencing was expected to change how clonotypes are shared among donors.

As for this clone: Its antigen remains unidentified.

Every subset's genomic DNA went evenly onto several immunoSEQ plates. Measured with immunoSEQ multiplex PCR; TCRdb has only the in-frame clones, and not every one. Of a few million clones in the sample, over 90% were seen once. Looked up from germline, CDR1 is ENHRY and CDR2 is SYGVKD. The V gene lost 1 base and the J gene lost 0 bases, with 13 bases spanning the gap. The CDR3 length is 16 residues. This clonotype was obtained from a man younger than 30 in good health. Some clones in this sample may be carry-over from other donors' samples. Sequencing was done on a sample of naive CD4+ T cells from PBMCs. The sample's subset: CD45RA+ positively selected. The genes are TRBV10-3 and TRBJ2-7, with a tentative D call TRBD2 (6 bases). The CDR3 DNA reads TGTGCCATCAGTGAGTTCCGAGCGGGTAGCTCCTACGAGCAGTACTTC. This translates into CAISEFRAGSSYEQYF.